A selection of T cell receptor beta chains follows, all from one sample in a study of blood T cell repertoires in COVID-19. Assay used: immunoSEQ multiplex PCR; TCRdb lists only in-frame clones, some missing. The sample contains 250,000 to 350,000 clones, about 88% of which appear only once. Sequences were obtained from PBMCs or T cells enriched from blood (not recorded which). The origin of the receptors is a woman between 45 and 60 years old who had recovered from COVID-19. Both conserved end residues are part of each CDR3. Each record gives: clone size, V gene, J gene, D gene, CDR3 protein, CDR3 DNA. The D gene is left open where the match is weak. Where a row states a size, it is once, few, many or the class of an expanded clone; other rows omit it.

NA	TRBV28	TRBJ1-5	NA	CASTPGQSNQPQHF	TGTGCCAGCACCCCGGGACAAAGCAATCAGCCCCAGCATTTT
NA	TRBV11-1	TRBJ2-5	TRBD2	CASSLRLAGSGETQYF	TGTGCCAGCAGCTTAAGGCTAGCGGGGTCGGGAGAGACCCAGTACTTC
NA	TRBV12-3/TRBV12-4	TRBJ1-1	NA	CASSFGGNTEAFF	TGTGCCAGCAGTTTCGGGGGAAACACTGAAGCTTTCTTT
NA	TRBV6-2/TRBV6-3	TRBJ2-1	TRBD1	CASSYSGQGINEQFF	TGTGCCAGCAGTTACTCCGGACAGGGGATCAATGAGCAGTTCTTC
NA	TRBV28	TRBJ2-7	TRBD1	CASSLPGTGSYEQYF	TGTGCCAGCAGTTTACCCGGGACAGGGAGTTACGAGCAGTACTTC
few	TRBV5-1	TRBJ2-3	NA	CASSIGTSTDTQYF	TGCGCCAGCAGCATAGGGACTAGCACAGATACGCAGTATTTT
NA	TRBV28	TRBJ1-4	TRBD1	CASKGQGGEKLFF	TGTGCCAGCAAAGGACAGGGTGGAGAAAAACTGTTTTTT
NA	TRBV25-1	TRBJ1-1	NA	CASSEFGVVNTEAFF	TGTGCCAGCAGTGAATTCGGGGTGGTAAACACTGAAGCTTTCTTT
NA	TRBV28	TRBJ1-1	NA	CASIINTEAFF	TGTGCCAGTATAATAAACACTGAAGCTTTCTTT
NA	TRBV11-3	TRBJ1-5	NA	CASSLDCVAGHHSNQPQHF	TGTGCCAGCAGCTTAGATTGTGTTGCCGGACATCATAGCAATCAGCCCCAGCATTTT
NA	TRBV28	TRBJ1-5	NA	CASRGQLANQPQHF	TGTGCCAGCAGGGGGCAGCTAGCGAATCAGCCCCAGCATTTT
NA	TRBV24-1	TRBJ1-5	NA	CATGTGSGNQPQHF	TGTGCCACCGGTACCGGGTCCGGCAATCAGCCCCAGCATTTT
few	TRBV5-6	TRBJ2-6	NA	CASSFQGEETGANVLTF	TGTGCCAGCAGCTTCCAGGGGGAGGAGACTGGGGCCAACGTCCTGACTTTC
NA	TRBV5-4	TRBJ2-7	TRBD2	CASSSGGEQYF	TGTGCCAGCAGCTCGGGGGGGGAGCAGTACTTC
NA	TRBV6-5	TRBJ1-1	NA	CASSFQAMNTEAFF	TGTGCCAGCAGTTTCCAGGCGATGAACACTGAAGCTTTCTTT
NA	TRBV2	TRBJ2-7	TRBD2	CASSPSGVYEQYF	TGTGCCAGCAGTCCTAGCGGGGTCTACGAGCAGTACTTC
NA	TRBV29-1	TRBJ1-1	NA	CSVIPGGGLNTEAFF	TGCAGCGTTATCCCTGGGGGGGGGTTGAACACTGAAGCTTTCTTT
NA	TRBV5-1	TRBJ2-7	NA	CASRTGLDRSYEQYF	TGCGCCAGCAGGACGGGACTCGATCGCTCCTACGAGCAGTACTTC
NA	TRBV28	TRBJ1-1	TRBD1	CASILPRGRGNTEAFF	TGTGCCAGCATTCTCCCGAGGGGGCGGGGGAACACTGAAGCTTTCTTT
once	TRBV5-1	TRBJ2-1	TRBD1	CASRTGTGVGEQFF	TGCGCCAGCAGGACTGGGACAGGAGTGGGGGAGCAGTTCTTC
NA	TRBV7-3	TRBJ2-5	NA	CASSRYQETQYF	TGTGCCAGCAGCCGTTACCAAGAGACCCAGTACTTC
few	TRBV20-1	TRBJ2-2	TRBD2	CSASRLAGVTGELFF	TGCAGTGCGAGTCGACTAGCGGGAGTTACCGGGGAGCTGTTTTTT
NA	TRBV7-3	TRBJ2-1	TRBD2	CASSLNSASGDRGEQFF	TGTGCCAGCAGCTTAAATAGTGCTAGCGGAGATCGGGGGGAGCAGTTCTTC
once	TRBV7-8	TRBJ1-6	TRBD1	CASSLRDRVDNSPLHF	TGTGCCAGCAGCTTGAGGGACAGGGTAGATAATTCACCCCTCCACTTT
NA	TRBV27	TRBJ2-7	NA	CASSFGYEQYF	TGTGCCAGCAGTTTCGGGTACGAGCAGTACTTC
once	TRBV7-2	TRBJ2-7	TRBD1	CASTFQGAREQYF	TGTGCCAGCACCTTCCAGGGGGCGAGGGAGCAGTACTTC
NA	TRBV24-1	TRBJ2-1	NA	CATSTGSSYNEQFF	TGTGCCACCAGTACCGGGTCTTCCTACAATGAGCAGTTCTTC
once	TRBV11-2	TRBJ2-5	NA	CASSLDPRGETQYF	TGTGCCAGCAGCTTAGATCCCAGGGGAGAGACCCAGTACTTC
NA	TRBV3-1/TRBV3-2	TRBJ1-2	TRBD1	CASSPGGQGGEYGYTF	TGTGCCAGCAGCCCAGGGGGCCAAGGCGGAGAATATGGCTACACCTTC
NA	TRBV20-1	TRBJ2-5	NA	CSPLRSETQYF	TGCAGCCCGCTGCGGTCGGAGACCCAGTACTTC
NA	TRBV4-1	TRBJ2-4	TRBD1	CASSQDQDRGNIQYF	TGCGCCAGCAGCCAAGACCAAGACAGGGGGAACATTCAGTACTTC
NA	TRBV6-5	TRBJ2-7	NA	CASSSGQTNEQYF	TGTGCCAGCAGTTCCGGACAGACAAACGAGCAGTACTTC